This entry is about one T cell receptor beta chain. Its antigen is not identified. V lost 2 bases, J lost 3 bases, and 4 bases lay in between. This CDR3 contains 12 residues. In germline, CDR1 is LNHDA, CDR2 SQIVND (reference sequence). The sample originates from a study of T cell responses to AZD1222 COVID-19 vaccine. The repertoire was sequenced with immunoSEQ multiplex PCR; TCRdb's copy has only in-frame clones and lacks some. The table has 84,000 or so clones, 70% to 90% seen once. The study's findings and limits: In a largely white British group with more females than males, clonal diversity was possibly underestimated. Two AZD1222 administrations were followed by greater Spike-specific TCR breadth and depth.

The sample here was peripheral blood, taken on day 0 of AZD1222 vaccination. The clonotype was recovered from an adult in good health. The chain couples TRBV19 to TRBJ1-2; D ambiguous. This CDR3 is CASSIRDYGYTF. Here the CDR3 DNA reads TGTGCCAGTAGTATAAGGGACTATGGCTACACCTTC.